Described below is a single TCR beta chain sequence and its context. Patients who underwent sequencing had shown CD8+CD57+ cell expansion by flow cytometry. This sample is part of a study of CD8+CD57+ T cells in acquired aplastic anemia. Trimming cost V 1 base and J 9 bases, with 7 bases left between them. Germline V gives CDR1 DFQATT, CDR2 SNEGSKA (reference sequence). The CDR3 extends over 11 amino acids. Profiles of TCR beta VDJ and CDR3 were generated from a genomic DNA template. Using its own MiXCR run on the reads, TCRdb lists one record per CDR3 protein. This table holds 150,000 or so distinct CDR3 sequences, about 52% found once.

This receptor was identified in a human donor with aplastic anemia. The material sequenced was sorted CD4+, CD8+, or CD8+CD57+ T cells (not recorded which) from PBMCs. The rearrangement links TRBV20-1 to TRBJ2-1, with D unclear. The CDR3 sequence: CSARGPSEQFF. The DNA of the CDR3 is TGCAGTGCTAGAGGGCCTTCTGAGCAGTTCTTC.